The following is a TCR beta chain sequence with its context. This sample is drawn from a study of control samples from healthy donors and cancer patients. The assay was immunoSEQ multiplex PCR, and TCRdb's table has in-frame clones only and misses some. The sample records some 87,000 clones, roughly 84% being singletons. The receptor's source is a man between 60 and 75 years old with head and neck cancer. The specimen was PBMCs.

CDR3 DNA: TGTGCCACCAGTGATGTTGGGACCTACGAGCAGTACTTC. It translates to CATSDVGTYEQYF. The chain has TRBV24-1 and TRBJ2-7; D unresolved. Looked up from germline, CDR1 is KGHDR and CDR2 is SFDVKD. This CDR3 contains 13 residues. The germline V and J ends were trimmed by 3 bases and 2 bases, with 7 bases remaining between them.